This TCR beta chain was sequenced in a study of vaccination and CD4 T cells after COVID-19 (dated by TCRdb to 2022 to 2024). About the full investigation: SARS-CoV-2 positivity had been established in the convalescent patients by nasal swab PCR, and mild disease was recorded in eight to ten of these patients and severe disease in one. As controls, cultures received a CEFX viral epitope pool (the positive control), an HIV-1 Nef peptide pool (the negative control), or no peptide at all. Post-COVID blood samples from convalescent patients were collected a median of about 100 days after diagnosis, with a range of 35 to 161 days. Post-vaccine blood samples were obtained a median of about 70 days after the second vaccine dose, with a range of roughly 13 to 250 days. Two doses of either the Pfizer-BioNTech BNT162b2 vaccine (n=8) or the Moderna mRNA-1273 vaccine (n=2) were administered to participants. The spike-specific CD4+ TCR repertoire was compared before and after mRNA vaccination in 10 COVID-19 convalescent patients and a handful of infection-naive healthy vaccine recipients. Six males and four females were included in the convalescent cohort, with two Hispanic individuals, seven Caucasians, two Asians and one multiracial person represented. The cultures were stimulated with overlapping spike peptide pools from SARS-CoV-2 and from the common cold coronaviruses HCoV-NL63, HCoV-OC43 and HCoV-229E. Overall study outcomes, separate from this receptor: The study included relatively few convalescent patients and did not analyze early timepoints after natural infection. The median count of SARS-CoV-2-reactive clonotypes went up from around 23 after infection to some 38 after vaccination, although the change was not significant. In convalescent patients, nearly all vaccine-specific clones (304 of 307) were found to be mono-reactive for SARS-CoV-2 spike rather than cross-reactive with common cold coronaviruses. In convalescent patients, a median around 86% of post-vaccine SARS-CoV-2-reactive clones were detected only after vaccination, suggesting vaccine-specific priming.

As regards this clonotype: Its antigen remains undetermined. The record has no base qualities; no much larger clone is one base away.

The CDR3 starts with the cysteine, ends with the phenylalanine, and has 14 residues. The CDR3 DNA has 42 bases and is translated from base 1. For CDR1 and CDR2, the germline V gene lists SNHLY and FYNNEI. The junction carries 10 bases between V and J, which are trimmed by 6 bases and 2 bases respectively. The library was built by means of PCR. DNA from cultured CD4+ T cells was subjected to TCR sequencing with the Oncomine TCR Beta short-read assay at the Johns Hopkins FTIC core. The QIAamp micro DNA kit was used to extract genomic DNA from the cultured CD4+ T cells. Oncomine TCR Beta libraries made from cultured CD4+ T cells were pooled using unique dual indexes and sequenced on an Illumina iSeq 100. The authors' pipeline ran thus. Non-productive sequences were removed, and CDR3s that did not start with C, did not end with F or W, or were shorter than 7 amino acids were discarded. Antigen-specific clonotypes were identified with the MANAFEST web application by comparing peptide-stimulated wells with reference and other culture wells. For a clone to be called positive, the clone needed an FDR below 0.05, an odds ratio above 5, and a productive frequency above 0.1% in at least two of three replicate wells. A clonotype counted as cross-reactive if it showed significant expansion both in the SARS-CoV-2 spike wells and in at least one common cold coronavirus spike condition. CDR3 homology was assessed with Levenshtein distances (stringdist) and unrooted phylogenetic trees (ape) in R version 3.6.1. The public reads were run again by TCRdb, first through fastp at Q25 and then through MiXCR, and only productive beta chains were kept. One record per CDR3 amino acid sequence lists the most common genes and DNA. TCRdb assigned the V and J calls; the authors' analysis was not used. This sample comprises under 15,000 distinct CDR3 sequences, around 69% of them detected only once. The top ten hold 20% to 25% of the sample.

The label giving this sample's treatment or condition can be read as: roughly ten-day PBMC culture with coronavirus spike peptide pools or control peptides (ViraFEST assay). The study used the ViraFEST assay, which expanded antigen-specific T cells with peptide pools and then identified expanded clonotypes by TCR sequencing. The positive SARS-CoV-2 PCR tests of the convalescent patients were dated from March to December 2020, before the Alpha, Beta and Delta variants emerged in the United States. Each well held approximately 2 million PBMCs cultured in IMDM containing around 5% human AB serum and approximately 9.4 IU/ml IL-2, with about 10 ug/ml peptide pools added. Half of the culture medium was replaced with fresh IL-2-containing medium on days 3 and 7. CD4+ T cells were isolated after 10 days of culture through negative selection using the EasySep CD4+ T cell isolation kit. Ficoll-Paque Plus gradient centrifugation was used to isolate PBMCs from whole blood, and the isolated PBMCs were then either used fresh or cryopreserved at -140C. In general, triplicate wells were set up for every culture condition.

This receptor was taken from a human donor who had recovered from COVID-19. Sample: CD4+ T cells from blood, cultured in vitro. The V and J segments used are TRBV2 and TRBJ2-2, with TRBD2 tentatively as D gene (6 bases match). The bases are TGTGCCAGCAGGGGGACTTATAACACCGGGGAGCTGTTTTTT. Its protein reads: CASRGTYNTGELFF.